This TCR beta chain was sequenced for a study of technical replicates of blood from several donors. The V gene's germline CDR1 is MNHEY and CDR2 SMNVEV (reference sequence). The ends were cut back, 3 bases at V and 4 bases at J, with 7 bases in the middle. The CDR3 is made up of 13 amino acids. The protocol was immunoSEQ multiplex PCR, while the TCRdb copy is restricted to in-frame clones and leaves out a portion. The table lists 80,000 to 95,000 clones, 90% to 97% of them singletons. In the case of this clone: This same CDR3 is encoded by further DNA sequences in the sample.

The sample taken for sequencing was T cells isolated from PBMCs. The chain joins TRBV27 to TRBJ1-5, with D unresolved. This receptor was obtained from a human donor in good health. The CDR3 loop reads CASSFGRNQPQHF. The CDR3 DNA is TGTGCCAGCAGTTTTGGCCGAAATCAGCCCCAGCATTTT.